The 9 T cell receptor beta chains below were found in one sample sequenced in a study of OX40 agonist ivuxolimab in advanced cancers. Clones were sequenced by immunoSEQ multiplex PCR, and TCRdb holds only the in-frame ones, with some missing. The sample shows tens of thousands of clones, roughly 90% of them seen only once. The sequencing here drew on CD4+ or CD8+ T cells sorted from blood, taken in a trial of the OX40 agonist ivuxolimab. These receptors originate from an adult with an advanced solid tumor such as melanoma, head and neck, liver or kidney cancer.

The V and J genes are TRBV5-6 and TRBJ1-1, with TRBD1 matching over 9 bases. CDR1 SGHDT and CDR2 YYEEEE come from the germline V gene. This CDR3 has 13 amino acids. V trimming: 3 bases; J trimming: 6 bases; junction bases outside the gene matches: 3. In DNA form, the CDR3 reads TGTGCCAGCAGCTACGGGACAGGGTCTGAAGCTTTCTTT. Amino acids: CASSYGTGSEAFF.

The chain links TRBV13 to TRBJ2-7; D might be TRBD1 (6 bases). Trimming took 1 base from V and 3 from J, leaving 16 bases between them. Per germline, CDR1 PRHDT and CDR2 FYEKMQ (reference sequence). CDR3 length equals 16 residues. CDR3 sequence: CASSLESARGFYEQYF. The CDR3 coding sequence is TGTGCCAGCAGCTTAGAATCCGCCAGGGGCTTCTACGAGCAGTACTTC.

The V call is TRBV2, the J call TRBJ1-2; possibly TRBD1 for D (6 bases). In germline, CDR1 is SNHLY, CDR2 FYNNEI. Trimming pared 1 base from V and 6 bases from J, leaving 15 bases between. CDR3 size: 15 residues. DNA of the CDR3: TGTGCCAGCAGTGAAGTTGAGAGGACAGTACATGGCTACACCTTC. Its protein is CASSEVERTVHGYTF.

The rearrangement joins TRBV5-6 to TRBJ1-6; TRBD1 is a possible D gene (5 bases). In germline, CDR1 is SGHDT, CDR2 YYEEEE. Trimming stripped 2 bases from V and 0 bases from J, with 6 bases between. The length of the CDR3 is 15 residues. CDR3 nucleotide sequence: TGTGCCAGCAGCTTTGGGGGCTCCTATAATTCACCCCTCCACTTT. It translates to CASSFGGSYNSPLHF.

V gene TRBV6-1 combines with J gene TRBJ2-7, with 10 positions matching TRBD2. The length of the CDR3 is 15 residues. V trimming: 7 bases; J trimming: 4 bases; junction bases outside the gene matches: 10. The germline V gene encodes CDR1 MNHNS and CDR2 SASEGT. Here the CDR3 reads CASKGGSSGRYEQYF. The CDR3 nucleotides are TGTGCCAGCAAGGGGGGGTCTAGCGGGAGATACGAGCAGTACTTC.

This clone appeared once. V gene TRBV18 combines with J gene TRBJ1-5; possible D gene TRBD1, 5 bases. CDR1 is KGHSH, CDR2 LQKENI, per germline. The CDR3 runs to 13 residues. The V gene lost 3 bases and the J gene lost 10 bases, with 13 bases spanning the gap. The CDR3 nucleotides are TGTGCCAGCTCACCTATCCCCCAGGGACCCCAGCATTTT. Its protein product is CASSPIPQGPQHF.

The chain uses TRBV6-1 and TRBJ1-5, with 7 nucleotides matching TRBD1. This CDR3 contains 13 residues. Germline-derived CDR1 and CDR2 are MNHNS and SASEGT. V shed 6 bases, J shed 7 bases, and the junction held 6 bases outside the gene matches. The CDR3 DNA sequence: TGTGCCAGCAGGGAGACAGGGAGCCAGCCCCAGCATTTT. As protein: CASRETGSQPQHF.

The V and J genes are TRBV21-1 and TRBJ1-1. TRBV21-1 is shown as a pseudogene. The CDR3 is 15 amino acids. CDR3 sequence reads: CASSKGEGGGTEAFF. Here the CDR3 DNA reads TGTGCCAGCAGCAAAGGGGAAGGGGGAGGTACTGAAGCTTTCTTT.

The CDR3 coding sequence is TGTGCCAGCAGTGTCCGACCTGGGGATTCACCCCTCCACTTT. Protein sequence: CASSVRPGDSPLHF. The J gene is TRBJ1-6, the V gene TRBV2; D remains unclear. Deletions cut 4 bases from V and 8 bases from J, with 12 bases between. In germline, CDR1 is SNHLY, CDR2 FYNNEI. The CDR3 sequence is 14 residues long.